The clone carrying this T cell receptor beta chain was seen more than once but under ten times. Its antigen remains unknown. Time point noted: newly diagnosed GD, antithyroid drugs for less than 3 months. RNA extracted from PBMCs served as the sequencing template. Graves' disease diagnosis followed American Thyroid Association guidelines. The V gene lost 3 bases and the J gene lost 4 bases, with 15 bases spanning the gap. Per the germline V gene, CDR1 is GTSNPN and CDR2 is SVGIG (reference sequence). The CDR3 is 15 residues long. Arm-PCR of CDR3 regions with iRepertoire HTBI primers generated TCR beta libraries. MiXCR, applied by TCRdb to the multiplex PCR reads, yields one record per CDR3 protein. The sample lists some 250,000 distinct CDR3 sequences; around 16% were seen once. This specimen comes from a study of regulatory T cells in long-lasting Graves disease. Across the whole study: Antithyroid drugs had been given to newly diagnosed Graves' patients for under 3 months. Study findings and constraints: Persistent Graves' patients showed a TCR diversity that was lower than that of newly diagnosed ones. Patients with persistent disease showed a bias toward TRBV28, TRBJ1-2 and TRBJ2-5.

The chain uses TRBV30 and TRBJ1-4; the D is unclear. The sample here was peripheral blood mononuclear cells (PBMCs), taken at new diagnosis, from a patient treated with antithyroid drugs. The origin of this receptor is a female donor with Graves disease. The CDR3 here is CAWSAQGNSNEKLFF. CDR3 sequence (DNA): TGTGCCTGGAGCGCTCAAGGGAATAGTAATGAAAAACTGTTTTTT.